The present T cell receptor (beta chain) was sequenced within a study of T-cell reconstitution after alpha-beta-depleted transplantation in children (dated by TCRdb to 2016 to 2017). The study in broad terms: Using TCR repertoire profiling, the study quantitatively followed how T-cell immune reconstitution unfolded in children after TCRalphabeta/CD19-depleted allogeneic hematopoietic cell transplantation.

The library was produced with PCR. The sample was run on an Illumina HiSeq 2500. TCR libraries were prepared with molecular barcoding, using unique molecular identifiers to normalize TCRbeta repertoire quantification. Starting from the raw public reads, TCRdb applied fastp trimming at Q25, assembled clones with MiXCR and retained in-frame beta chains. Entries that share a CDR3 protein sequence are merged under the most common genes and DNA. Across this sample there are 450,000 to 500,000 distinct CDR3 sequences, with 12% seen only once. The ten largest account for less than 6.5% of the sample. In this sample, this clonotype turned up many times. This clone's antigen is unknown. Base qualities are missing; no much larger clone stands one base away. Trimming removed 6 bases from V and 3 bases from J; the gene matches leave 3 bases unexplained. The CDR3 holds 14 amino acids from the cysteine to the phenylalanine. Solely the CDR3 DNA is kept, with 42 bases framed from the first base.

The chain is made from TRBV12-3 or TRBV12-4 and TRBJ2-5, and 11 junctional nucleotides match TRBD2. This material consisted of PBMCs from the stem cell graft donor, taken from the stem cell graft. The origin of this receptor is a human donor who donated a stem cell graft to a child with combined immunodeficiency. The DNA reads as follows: TGTGCCAGCAGAAGGGGACTAGCGGAAGAGACCCAGTACTTC. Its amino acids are CASRRGLAEETQYF.